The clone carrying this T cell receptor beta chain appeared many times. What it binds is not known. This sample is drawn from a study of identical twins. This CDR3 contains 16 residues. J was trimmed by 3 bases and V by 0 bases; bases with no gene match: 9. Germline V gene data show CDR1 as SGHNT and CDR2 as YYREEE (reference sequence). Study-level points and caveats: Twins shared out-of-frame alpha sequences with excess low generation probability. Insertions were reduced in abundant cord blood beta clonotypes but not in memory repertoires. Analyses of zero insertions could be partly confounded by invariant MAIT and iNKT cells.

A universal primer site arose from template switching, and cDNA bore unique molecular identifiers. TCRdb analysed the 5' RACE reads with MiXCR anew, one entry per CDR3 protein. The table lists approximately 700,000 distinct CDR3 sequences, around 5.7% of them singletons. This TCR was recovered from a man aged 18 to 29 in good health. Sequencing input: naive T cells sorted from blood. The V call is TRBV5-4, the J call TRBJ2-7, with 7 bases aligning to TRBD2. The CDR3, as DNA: TGTGCCAGCAGCTTGGGGGGAGCGGGATCTATCTACGAGCAGTACGTC. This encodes CASSLGGAGSIYEQYV.